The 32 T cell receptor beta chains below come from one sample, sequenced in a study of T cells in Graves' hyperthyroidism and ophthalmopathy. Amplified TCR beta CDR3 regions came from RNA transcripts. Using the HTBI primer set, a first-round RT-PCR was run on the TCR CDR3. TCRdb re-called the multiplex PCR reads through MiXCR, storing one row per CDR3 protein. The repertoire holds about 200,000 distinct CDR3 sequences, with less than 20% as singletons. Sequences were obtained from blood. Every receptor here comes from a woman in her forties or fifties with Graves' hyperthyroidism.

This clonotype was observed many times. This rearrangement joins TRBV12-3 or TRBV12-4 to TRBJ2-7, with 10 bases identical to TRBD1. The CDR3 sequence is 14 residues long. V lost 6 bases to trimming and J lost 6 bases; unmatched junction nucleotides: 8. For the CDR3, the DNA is TGTGCCAGCAGCCTGGGACAGGGGTTGACCGAGCAGTACTTC. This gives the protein CASSLGQGLTEQYF.

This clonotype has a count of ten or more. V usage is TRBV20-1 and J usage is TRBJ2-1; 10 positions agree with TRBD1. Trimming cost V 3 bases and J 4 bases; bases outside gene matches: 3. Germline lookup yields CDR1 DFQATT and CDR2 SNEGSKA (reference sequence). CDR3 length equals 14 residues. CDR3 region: CSASKGQGYNEQFF. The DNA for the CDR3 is TGCAGTGCTAGTAAGGGACAGGGGTACAATGAGCAGTTCTTC.

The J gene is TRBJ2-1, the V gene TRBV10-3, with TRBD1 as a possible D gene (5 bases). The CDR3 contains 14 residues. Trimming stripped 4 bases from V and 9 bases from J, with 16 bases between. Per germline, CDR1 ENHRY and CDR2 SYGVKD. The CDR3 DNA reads TGTGCCATCAGTGGGCAGAACCTTCAGGGTGAGCAGTTCTTC. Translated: CAISGQNLQGEQFF.

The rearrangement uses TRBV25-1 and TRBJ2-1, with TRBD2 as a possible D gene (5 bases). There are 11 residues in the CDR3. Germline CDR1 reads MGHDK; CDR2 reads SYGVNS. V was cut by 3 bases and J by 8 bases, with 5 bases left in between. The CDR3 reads CASSEGDEQFF. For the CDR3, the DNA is TGTGCCAGCAGTGAGGGAGATGAGCAGTTCTTC.

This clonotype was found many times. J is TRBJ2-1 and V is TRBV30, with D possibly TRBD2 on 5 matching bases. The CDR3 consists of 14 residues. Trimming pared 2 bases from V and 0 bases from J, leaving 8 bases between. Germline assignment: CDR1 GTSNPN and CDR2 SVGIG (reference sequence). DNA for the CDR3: TGTGCCTGGAGTCCTGGGAGCTCCTACAATGAGCAGTTCTTC. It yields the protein CAWSPGSSYNEQFF.

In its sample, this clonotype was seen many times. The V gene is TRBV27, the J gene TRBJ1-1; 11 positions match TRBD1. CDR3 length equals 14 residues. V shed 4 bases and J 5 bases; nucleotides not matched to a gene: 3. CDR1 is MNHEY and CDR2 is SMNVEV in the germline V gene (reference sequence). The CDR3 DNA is TGTGCCAGCAGTTCCCGGGACAGGGGGACTGAAGCTTTCTTT. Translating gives CASSSRDRGTEAFF.

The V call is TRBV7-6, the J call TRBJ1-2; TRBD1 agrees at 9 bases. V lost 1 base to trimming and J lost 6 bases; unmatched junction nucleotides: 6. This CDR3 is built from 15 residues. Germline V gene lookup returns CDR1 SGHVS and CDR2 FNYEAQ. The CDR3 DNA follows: TGTGCCAGCAGCTTAGGCTCCGGGACAGGGAATGGCTACACCTTC. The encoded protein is CASSLGSGTGNGYTF.

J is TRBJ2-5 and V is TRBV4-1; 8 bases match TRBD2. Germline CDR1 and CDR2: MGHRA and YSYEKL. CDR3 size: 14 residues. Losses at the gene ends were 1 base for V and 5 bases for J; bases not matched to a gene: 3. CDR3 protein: CASSQGLAMETQYF. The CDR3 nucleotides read TGCGCCAGCAGCCAAGGACTAGCGATGGAGACCCAGTACTTC.

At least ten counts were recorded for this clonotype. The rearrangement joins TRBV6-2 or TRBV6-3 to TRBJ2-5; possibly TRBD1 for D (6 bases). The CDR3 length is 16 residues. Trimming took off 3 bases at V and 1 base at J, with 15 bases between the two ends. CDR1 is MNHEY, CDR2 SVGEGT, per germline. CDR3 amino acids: CASSYFPGQIQETQYF. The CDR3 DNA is TGTGCCAGCAGTTATTTTCCGGGACAAATCCAAGAGACCCAGTACTTC.

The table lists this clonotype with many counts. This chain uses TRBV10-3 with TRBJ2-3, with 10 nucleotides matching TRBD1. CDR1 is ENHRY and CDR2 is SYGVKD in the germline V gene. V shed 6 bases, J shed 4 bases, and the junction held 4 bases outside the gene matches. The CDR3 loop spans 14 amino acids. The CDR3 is CAIRTGQGPDTQYF. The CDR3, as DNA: TGTGCCATCAGGACGGGACAGGGGCCAGATACGCAGTATTTT.

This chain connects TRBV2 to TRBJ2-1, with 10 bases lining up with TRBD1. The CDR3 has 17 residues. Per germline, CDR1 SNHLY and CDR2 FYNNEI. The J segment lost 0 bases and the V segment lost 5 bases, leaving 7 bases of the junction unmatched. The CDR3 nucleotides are TGTGCCAGCAGTCTAGGAGGGACAGGGGTCTCCTACAATGAGCAGTTCTTC. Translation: CASSLGGTGVSYNEQFF.

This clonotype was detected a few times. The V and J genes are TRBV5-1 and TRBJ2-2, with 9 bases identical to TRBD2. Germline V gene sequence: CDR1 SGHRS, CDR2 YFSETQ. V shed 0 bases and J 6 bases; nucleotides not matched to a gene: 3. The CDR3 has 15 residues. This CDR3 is CASSLAAGGSGELFF. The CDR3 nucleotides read TGCGCCAGCAGCTTGGCGGCGGGAGGGTCCGGGGAGCTGTTTTTT. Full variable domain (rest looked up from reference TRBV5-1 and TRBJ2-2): KAGVTQTPRYLIKTRGQQVTLSCSPISGHRSVSWYQQTPGQGLQFLFEYFSETQRNKGNFPGRFSGRQFSNSRSEMNVSTLELGDSALYLCASSLAAGGSGELFFGEGSRLTVL.

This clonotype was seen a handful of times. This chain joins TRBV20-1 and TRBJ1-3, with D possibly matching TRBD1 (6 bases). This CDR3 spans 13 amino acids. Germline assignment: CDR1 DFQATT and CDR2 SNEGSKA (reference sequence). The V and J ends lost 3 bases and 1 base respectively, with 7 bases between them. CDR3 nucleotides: TGCAGTGCTAGCCAGGGGTCTGGAAACACCATATATTTT. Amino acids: CSASQGSGNTIYF.

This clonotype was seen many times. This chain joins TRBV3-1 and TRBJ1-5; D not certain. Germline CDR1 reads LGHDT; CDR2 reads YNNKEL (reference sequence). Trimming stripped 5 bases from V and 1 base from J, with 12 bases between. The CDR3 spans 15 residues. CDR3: CASSLGIYSNQPQHF. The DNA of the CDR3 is TGTGCCAGCAGCTTAGGGATTTACAGCAATCAGCCCCAGCATTTT.

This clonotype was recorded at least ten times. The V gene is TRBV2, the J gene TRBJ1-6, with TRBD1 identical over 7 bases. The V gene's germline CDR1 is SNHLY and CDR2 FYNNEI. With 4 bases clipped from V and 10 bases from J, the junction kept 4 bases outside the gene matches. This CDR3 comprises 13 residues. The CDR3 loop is CASSGQGGSPLHF. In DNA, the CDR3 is TGTGCCAGCAGTGGACAGGGAGGGTCACCCCTCCACTTT.

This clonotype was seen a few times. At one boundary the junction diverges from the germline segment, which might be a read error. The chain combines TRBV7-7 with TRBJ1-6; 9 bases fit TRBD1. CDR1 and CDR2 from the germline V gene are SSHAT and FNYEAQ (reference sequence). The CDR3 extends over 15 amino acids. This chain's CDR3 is CASSFAGQGNSPLHF. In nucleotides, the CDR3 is TGTGCTAGCAGCTTTGCGGGACAGGGTAATTCACCCCTCCACTTT.

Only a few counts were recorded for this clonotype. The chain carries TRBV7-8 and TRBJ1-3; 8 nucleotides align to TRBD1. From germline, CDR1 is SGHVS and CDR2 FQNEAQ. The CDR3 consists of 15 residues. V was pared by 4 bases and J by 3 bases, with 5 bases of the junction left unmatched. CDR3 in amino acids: CASSSGGAGGNTIYF. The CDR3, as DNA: TGTGCCAGCAGCTCAGGGGGCGCAGGTGGAAACACCATATATTTT.

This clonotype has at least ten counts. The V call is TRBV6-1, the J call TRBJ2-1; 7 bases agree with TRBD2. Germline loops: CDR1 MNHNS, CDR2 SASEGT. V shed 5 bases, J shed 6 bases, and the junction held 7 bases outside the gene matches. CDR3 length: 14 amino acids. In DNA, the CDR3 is TGTGCCAGCAGTTATCGCGGGAGAAGCAATGAGCAGTTCTTC. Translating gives CASSYRGRSNEQFF.

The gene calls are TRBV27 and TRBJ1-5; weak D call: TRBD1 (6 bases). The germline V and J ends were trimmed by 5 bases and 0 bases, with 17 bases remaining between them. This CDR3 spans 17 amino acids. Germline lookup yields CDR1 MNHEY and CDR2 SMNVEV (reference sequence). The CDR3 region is CASSERTDIFSNQPQHF. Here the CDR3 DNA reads TGTGCCAGCAGTGAAAGGACAGACATATTTAGCAATCAGCCCCAGCATTTT.

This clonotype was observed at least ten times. CDR3 amino acids: CASSLDRRAGGYTF. The DNA for the CDR3 is TGTGCCAGCAGCTTAGATCGTAGGGCTGGGGGCTACACCTTC. The chain carries TRBV11-2 and TRBJ1-2; D call uncertain. Looked up from germline, CDR1 is SGHAT and CDR2 is FQNNGV. Deletions cut 0 bases from V and 8 bases from J, with 13 bases between. This CDR3 is built from 14 residues.

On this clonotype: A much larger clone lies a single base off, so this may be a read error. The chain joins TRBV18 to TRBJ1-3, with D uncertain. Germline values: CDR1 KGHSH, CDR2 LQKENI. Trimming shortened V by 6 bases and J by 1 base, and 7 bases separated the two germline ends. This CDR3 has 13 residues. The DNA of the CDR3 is TGTGCCAGCTCGGAGACGTCTGGAAACACCATATATTTT. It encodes CASSETSGNTIYF.

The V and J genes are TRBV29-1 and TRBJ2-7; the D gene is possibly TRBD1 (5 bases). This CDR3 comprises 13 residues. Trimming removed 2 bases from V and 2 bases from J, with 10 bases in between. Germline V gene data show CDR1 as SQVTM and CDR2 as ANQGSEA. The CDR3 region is CSVELGVTYEQYF. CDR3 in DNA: TGCAGCGTTGAACTAGGGGTTACCTACGAGCAGTACTTC.

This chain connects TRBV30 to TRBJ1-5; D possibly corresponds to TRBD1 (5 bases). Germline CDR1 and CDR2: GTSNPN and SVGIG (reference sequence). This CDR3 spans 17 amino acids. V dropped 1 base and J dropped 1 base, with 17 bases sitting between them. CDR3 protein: CAWSAKTRVSSNQPQHF. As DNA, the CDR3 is TGTGCCTGGAGTGCTAAGACCAGGGTTTCAAGCAATCAGCCCCAGCATTTT.

CDR3 amino acids: CASSLTGEHANTGELFF. The CDR3 nucleotides read TGTGCCAGTAGCTTGACAGGGGAACACGCGAACACCGGGGAGCTGTTTTTT. The chain joins TRBV19 to TRBJ2-2, with 8 bases that match TRBD1. The germline CDR1 and CDR2 sequences are LNHDA and SQIVND (reference sequence). Unmatched junction bases numbered 9, after V lost 6 bases and J lost 0 bases. The CDR3 loop spans 17 amino acids.

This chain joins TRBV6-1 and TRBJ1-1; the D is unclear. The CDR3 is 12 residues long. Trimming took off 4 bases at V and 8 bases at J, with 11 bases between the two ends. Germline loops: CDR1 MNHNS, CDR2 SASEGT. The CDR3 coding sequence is TGTGCCAGCAGTGGCGGGTTGTTGGAAGCTTTCTTT. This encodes CASSGGLLEAFF.

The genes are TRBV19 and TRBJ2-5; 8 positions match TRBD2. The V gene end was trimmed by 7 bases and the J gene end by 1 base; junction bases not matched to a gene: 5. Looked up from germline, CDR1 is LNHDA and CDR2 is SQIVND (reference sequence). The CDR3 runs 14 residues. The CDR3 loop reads CASNAGGSQETQYF. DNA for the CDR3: TGTGCCAGTAATGCGGGAGGTTCCCAAGAGACCCAGTACTTC.

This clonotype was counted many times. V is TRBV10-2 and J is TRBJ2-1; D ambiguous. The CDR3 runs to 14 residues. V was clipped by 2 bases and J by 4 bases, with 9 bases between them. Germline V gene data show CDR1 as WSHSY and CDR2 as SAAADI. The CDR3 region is CASSEAETYNEQFF. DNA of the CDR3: TGCGCCAGCAGTGAGGCGGAGACTTACAATGAGCAGTTCTTC.

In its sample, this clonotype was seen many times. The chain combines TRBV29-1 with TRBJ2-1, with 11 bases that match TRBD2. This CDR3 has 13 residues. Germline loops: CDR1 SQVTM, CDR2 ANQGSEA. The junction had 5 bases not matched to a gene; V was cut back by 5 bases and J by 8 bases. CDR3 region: CSVTSGSIYEQFF. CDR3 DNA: TGCAGCGTTACTAGCGGGAGTATCTATGAGCAGTTCTTC.

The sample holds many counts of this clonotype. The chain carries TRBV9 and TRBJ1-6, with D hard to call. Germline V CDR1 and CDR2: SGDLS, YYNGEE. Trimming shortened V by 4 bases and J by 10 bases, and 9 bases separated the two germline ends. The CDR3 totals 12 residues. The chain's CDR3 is CASSLNGSPLHF. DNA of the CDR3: TGTGCCAGCAGCCTCAATGGCTCACCCCTCCACTTT.

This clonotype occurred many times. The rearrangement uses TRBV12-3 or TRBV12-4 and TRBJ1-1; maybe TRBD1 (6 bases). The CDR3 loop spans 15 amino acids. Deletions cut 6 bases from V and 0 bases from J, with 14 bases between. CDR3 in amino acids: CASRGGGGVNTEAFF. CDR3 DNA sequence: TGTGCCAGCAGGGGGGGGGGCGGCGTGAACACTGAAGCTTTCTTT.

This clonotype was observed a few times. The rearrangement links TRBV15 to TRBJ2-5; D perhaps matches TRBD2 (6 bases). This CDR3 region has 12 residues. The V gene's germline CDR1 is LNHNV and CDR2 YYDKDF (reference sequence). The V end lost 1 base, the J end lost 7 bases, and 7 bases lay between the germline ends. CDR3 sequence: CATSRVGGTQYF. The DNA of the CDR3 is TGTGCCACCAGCAGAGTGGGGGGGACCCAGTACTTC.

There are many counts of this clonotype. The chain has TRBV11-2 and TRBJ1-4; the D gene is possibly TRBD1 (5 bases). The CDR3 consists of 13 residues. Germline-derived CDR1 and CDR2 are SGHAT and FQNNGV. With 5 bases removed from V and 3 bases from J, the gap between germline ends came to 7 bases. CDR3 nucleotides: TGTGCCAGCAGCCGGGGGGCTAATGAAAAACTGTTTTTT. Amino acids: CASSRGANEKLFF.